Below are 4 T cell receptor beta chains sequenced from a single sample in a study of cytomegalovirus exposure and HLA in healthy donors. Primers included in the PCR were 60 Vbeta and 13 Jbeta primers. Sequenced by immunoSEQ multiplex PCR; TCRdb stores in-frame clones only, minus some. Of some 130,000 clones listed, 75% to 90% are singletons. Sequencing was performed on PBMCs. The origin of the receptors is a male donor in good health and CMV-seronegative.

The rearrangement uses TRBV7-9 and TRBJ2-5; D possibly corresponds to TRBD1 (6 bases). The CDR3 runs 15 residues. Germline CDR1 and CDR2: SEHNR and FQNEAQ (reference sequence). V lost 2 bases and J lost 3, with 13 bases in between. CDR3: CASSLRQGTEETQYF. The CDR3 DNA sequence: TGTGCCAGCAGCTTACGGCAGGGGACGGAAGAGACCCAGTACTTC.

This clone was seen more than once but under ten times. V gene TRBV7-9 combines with J gene TRBJ1-5, with D perhaps matching TRBD1 (6 bases). The germline V gene encodes CDR1 SEHNR and CDR2 FQNEAQ (reference sequence). This CDR3 comprises 14 residues. Trimming removed 6 bases at V and 6 bases at J, with 15 bases between. This CDR3 reads CASSSTGIGQPQHF. DNA of the CDR3: TGTGCCAGCAGTTCTACAGGGATCGGTCAGCCCCAGCATTTT. The full variable domain, with the rest looked up from reference TRBV7-9 and TRBJ1-5, is DTGVSQNPRHKITKRGQNVTFRCDPISEHNRLYWYRQTLGQGPEFLTYFQNEAQLEKSRLLSDRFSAERPKGSFSTLEIQRTEQGDSAMYLCASSSTGIGQPQHFGDGTRLSIL.

The gene calls are TRBV27 and TRBJ2-5; 7 bases fit TRBD1. The CDR3 runs 14 residues. Germline V lookup: CDR1 MNHEY, CDR2 SMNVEV (reference sequence). The junction had 13 bases not matched to a gene; V was cut back by 10 bases and J by 5 bases. CDR3 loop: CATHTSQGDETQYF. The CDR3 nucleotides read TGTGCCACCCATACCTCTCAGGGGGATGAGACCCAGTACTTC.

CDR3: CASNKDRGRTEAFF. The CDR3 nucleotides are TGTGCCAGCAATAAGGACAGGGGTAGAACTGAAGCTTTCTTT. V is TRBV6-5 and J is TRBJ1-1, with 9 bases lining up with TRBD1. J lost 5 bases, V lost 7 bases, and 8 bases had no gene match. CDR3 length equals 14 residues. In germline, CDR1 is MNHEY, CDR2 SVGAGI.